This T cell receptor (beta chain) came from a study of cytomegalovirus exposure and HLA in healthy donors. Turning to the study itself: A prior study identified 117 million unique TCR beta sequences from about 180 million T cells.

As to this clone: Its antigen is as yet unknown.

The PCR employed 60 Vbeta primers together with 13 Jbeta primers. In the original analysis: Later analysis identified approximately 88 million unique TCR beta chains, approximately 10 million shared. Produced via immunoSEQ multiplex PCR; TCRdb's table is partial and in-frame only. From that table come the V and J calls and clone size; the DNA was used to work out D and trimming. The data contain over 75,000 clones, approximately 84% of them singletons. Study results and limitations: Evidence from a later analysis indicated that most CMV-associated TCR beta chains looked HLA-restricted. Follow-up analysis found HLA locus-dependent TCR association rates, highest for DRB1 and lowest for HLA-C.

This CDR3 contains 13 residues. CDR1 is WNHNN and CDR2 is SYGVQD in the germline V gene (reference sequence). The V and J ends lost 5 bases and 4 bases respectively, with 12 bases between them. The receptor comes from a woman aged 50 to 60 in good health and CMV-seronegative. J is TRBJ2-7 and V is TRBV10-1; D might be TRBD1 (6 bases). The sequenced sample consisted of PBMCs. The CDR3 region has the DNA TGCGCCAGCAGTCGATCCAGGGGATACGAGCAGTACTTC. Its protein product is CASSRSRGYEQYF.